Listed here are 2 T cell receptor beta chains from one sample, sequenced in a study of identical twins. TCRdb processed the 5' RACE reads anew with MiXCR; each CDR3 protein has one entry. This table has under 900,000 distinct CDR3 sequences, 18% appearing once. These data also featured in a second study, about T cells expressing NK-cell markers.

The material sequenced was PBMCs. Receptors originate from a young woman in good health.

CDR3: CSAIRARASTDTQYF. CDR3 nucleotides: TGCAGTGCTATACGTGCCCGTGCTAGCACAGATACGCAGTATTTT. The chain carries TRBV20-1 and TRBJ2-3; unclear D gene. The V and J ends lost 4 bases and 0 bases respectively, with 14 bases between them. Germline lookup yields CDR1 DFQATT and CDR2 SNEGSKA (reference sequence). The CDR3 has 15 residues.

V gene TRBV10-3 combines with J gene TRBJ2-7, with D perhaps matching TRBD1 (6 bases). Per germline, CDR1 ENHRY and CDR2 SYGVKD. The length of the CDR3 is 11 residues. The V and J ends lost 10 bases and 2 bases respectively, with 9 bases between them. CDR3 nucleotides: TGTGCCACCGAGGGGGCCTACGAGCAGTACTTC. This codes for CATEGAYEQYF.